Below are 9 T cell receptor beta chains sequenced from a single sample in a study of blood T cells in healthy people across ages. It was with a sample-barcoded 5' primer and a J-beta primer mix that a second PCR of about 6 to 12 cycles was run. From the 5' RACE reads, TCRdb called clonotypes with MiXCR, one entry per CDR3 protein. The sample consists of 630,000 or so distinct CDR3 sequences, approximately 29% of them appearing once. What was sequenced was blood. These receptors originate from an elderly woman in good health.

Ten or more counts support this clonotype. The chain combines TRBV7-2 with TRBJ1-2; 8 nucleotides match TRBD1. The CDR3 extends over 15 amino acids. Per the germline V gene, CDR1 is SGHTA and CDR2 is FQGNSA. V was clipped by 5 bases and J by 8 bases; unmatched bases: 13. The CDR3 reads CASSQTGVPLRGYTF. The CDR3 DNA reads TGTGCCAGCAGCCAGACAGGGGTGCCCCTGCGGGGCTACACCTTC. Combining the CDR3 with reference TRBV7-2 and TRBJ1-2 gives the whole variable domain GAGVSQSPSNKVTEKGKDVELRCDPISGHTALYWYRQSLGQGLEFLIYFQGNSAPDKSGLPSDRFSAERTGGSVSTLTIQRTQQEDSAVYLCASSQTGVPLRGYTFGSGTRLTVV.

This clonotype appeared many times. The genes are TRBV12-3 or TRBV12-4 and TRBJ2-7; 10 bases are a match to TRBD2. Losses at the gene ends were 0 bases for V and 2 bases for J; bases not matched to a gene: 10. The CDR3 is 18 amino acids. The CDR3 sequence is CASSLARASGGFTYEQYF. The CDR3 DNA sequence: TGTGCCAGCAGTTTAGCAAGAGCTAGCGGGGGTTTTACCTACGAGCAGTACTTC.

The gene calls are TRBV6-2 or TRBV6-3 and TRBJ2-2; TRBD1 aligns across 7 bases. V was pared by 4 bases and J by 6 bases, with 8 bases of the junction left unmatched. The CDR3 runs to 15 residues. Germline loops: CDR1 MNHEY, CDR2 SVGEGT. The CDR3 DNA is TGTGCCAGCAGTTTGGAGCGACAGGGCGCCGGGGAGCTGTTTTTT. As protein: CASSLERQGAGELFF.

This clonotype has only a few counts. The chain couples TRBV27 to TRBJ1-5; D is undetermined. This CDR3 has 14 residues. Per germline, CDR1 MNHEY and CDR2 SMNVEV (reference sequence). V lost 6 bases and J lost 1, with 10 bases in between. The DNA for the CDR3 is TGTGCCAGCAGGAGAGCTGCCAGCAATCAGCCCCAGCATTTT. Protein: CASRRAASNQPQHF.

This clonotype was recorded many times. The J gene is TRBJ2-7, the V gene TRBV5-1, with D unresolved. The ends were cut back, 3 bases at V and 0 bases at J, with 10 bases in the middle. This CDR3 is 14 amino acids long. Germline loops: CDR1 SGHRS, CDR2 YFSETQ. This CDR3 is CASSSLTSSYEQYF. Written as DNA, the CDR3 is TGCGCCAGCAGCTCTTTGACATCCTCCTACGAGCAGTACTTC.

At least ten counts were recorded for this clonotype. The genes are TRBV20-1 and TRBJ2-5; 9 bases agree with TRBD1. The CDR3 consists of 15 residues. Losses at the gene ends were 0 bases for V and 3 bases for J; bases not matched to a gene: 5. Germline V gene sequence: CDR1 DFQATT, CDR2 SNEGSKA (reference sequence). The CDR3 DNA is TGCAGTGCTAGAGATGGGACAGGGTTTAAAGAGACCCAGTACTTC. It is translated as CSARDGTGFKETQYF.

This clonotype was recorded at least ten times. This rearrangement joins TRBV29-1 to TRBJ2-6, with D possibly TRBD2 on 6 matching bases. This CDR3 region has 13 residues. Germline CDR1 is SQVTM and CDR2 is ANQGSEA. The CDR3 is CGTAGSGANVLTF. In DNA form, the CDR3 reads TGCGGGACGGCGGGGTCTGGGGCCAACGTCCTGACTTTC.

This clonotype was detected many times. The chain combines TRBV28 with TRBJ2-7; 11 bases agree with TRBD1. The CDR3 totals 14 residues. The germline V gene has CDR1 MDHEN and CDR2 SYDVKM. J was trimmed by 3 bases and V by 10 bases; bases with no gene match: 8. This CDR3 reads CATKSGTGGYEQYF. CDR3 DNA: TGTGCCACTAAATCCGGGACAGGGGGCTACGAGCAGTACTTC.

The J gene is TRBJ2-5, the V gene TRBV27; the match to TRBD1 covers 7 bases. Germline lookup yields CDR1 MNHEY and CDR2 SMNVEV (reference sequence). V dropped 8 bases and J dropped 5; count of bases not matched to a gene: 8. The length of the CDR3 is 13 residues. The CDR3 reads CASGRGGMETQYF. The DNA for the CDR3 is TGTGCCAGCGGGAGAGGGGGCATGGAGACCCAGTACTTC.